These T cell receptor beta chains were read from a single sample in a study of beta chain features in type 1 diabetes. Repertoires were generated with immunoSEQ multiplex PCR, while TCRdb's copy carries only in-frame clones and drops some. Found here are roughly 610,000 clones, around a sixth of them singletons; the top ten hold approximately 0.099%. The material sequenced was naive CD4+ T cells from blood. All receptors derive from a man aged 18 to 29 in good health. Both conserved end residues are part of each CDR3. The D gene is left open where the match is weak. The listing skips clone size in some rows; elsewhere it reads once, few, many or a size class.

>few|TRBV6-5|TRBD1|TRBJ1-1
TGTGCCAGCAGTTACTCAGGAGGGACAGGGAACACTGAAGCTTTCTTT
CASSYSGGTGNTEAFF
>NA|TRBV5-1|NA|TRBJ1-2
TGCGCCAGCAGCTTGGCGACTAACTATGGCTACACCTTC
CASSLATNYGYTF
>NA|TRBV6-6|NA|TRBJ1-1
TGTGCCAGCAGTTACAAGAACACTGAAGCTTTCTTT
CASSYKNTEAFF
>NA|TRBV7-3|TRBD1|TRBJ1-5
TGTGCCAGCAGCCCGGACAGGGATCAGCCCCAGCATTTT
CASSPDRDQPQHF
>few|TRBV7-2|TRBD2|TRBJ2-1
TGTGCCAGCAGCTTAAACGGGAGGCTCGACGGACAGTTCTTC
CASSLNGRLDGQFF
>NA|TRBV6-6|TRBD2|TRBJ2-3
TGTGCCAGCAGCTACGGACTAGCGGGTCACACAGATACGCAGTATTTT
CASSYGLAGHTDTQYF
>NA|TRBV14|NA|TRBJ2-7
TGTGCCAGCAGCCAATCCGGCTACGAGCAGTACTTC
CASSQSGYEQYF
>few|TRBV7-9|NA|TRBJ2-3
TGTGCCAGCAGCTTAGCTACGTTCACAAGCACAGATACGCAGTATTTT
CASSLATFTSTDTQYF
>NA|TRBV4-2|NA|TRBJ1-1
TGTGCCAGCAGCCAAGAGGTGGGAATAAGAAACACTGAAGCTTTCTTT
CASSQEVGIRNTEAFF
>few|TRBV2|NA|TRBJ1-1
TGTGCCAGCAATTCCAGGCCGAACACTGAAGCTTTCTTT
CASNSRPNTEAFF
>NA|TRBV27|NA|TRBJ2-2
TGTGCCAGCAGGGGGGTCGGGGAGCTGTTTTTT
CASRGVGELFF
>NA|TRBV7-2|TRBD1|TRBJ1-4
TGTGCCAGCAGCCCATCCGGGACAGGGAATGAAAAACTGTTTTTT
CASSPSGTGNEKLFF
>NA|TRBV5-1|TRBD1|TRBJ1-1
TGCGCCAGCAGCCTAAACCCCGGGACAGGGGGCACTGAAGCTTTCTTT
CASSLNPGTGGTEAFF
>few|TRBV9|NA|TRBJ2-1
TGTGCCAGCAGCGCCAGCATCAACACCTACAATGAGCAGTTCTTC
CASSASINTYNEQFF
>NA|TRBV5-1|TRBD2|TRBJ2-1
TGCGCCAGCAGGACTAGCGGGAGGAGTAGGAGCAATGAGCAGTTCTTC
CASRTSGRSRSNEQFF
>NA|TRBV4-2|NA|TRBJ2-7
TGTGCCAGCAGCCGACCAAGCTCCTACGAGCAGTACTTC
CASSRPSSYEQYF
>NA|TRBV7-6|NA|TRBJ2-5
TGTGCCAGCAGCTTAACGGGACGACAAGAGACCCAGTACTTC
CASSLTGRQETQYF
>few|TRBV19|TRBD1|TRBJ2-5
TGTGCCAGTAGTATGATGACAGGGGGAGAGACCCAGTACTTC
CASSMMTGGETQYF
>many|TRBV10-3|NA|TRBJ2-1
TGTGCCATCACAAGCTCCTACAATGAGCAGTTCTTC
CAITSSYNEQFF
>NA|TRBV5-1|NA|TRBJ1-5
TGCGCCAGCAGCTACGAGGACAGTAGCAATCAGCCCCAGCATTTT
CASSYEDSSNQPQHF
>NA|TRBV5-1|NA|TRBJ2-2
TGCGCCAGCAGAGACCTTTTTACCGGGGAGCTGTTTTTT
CASRDLFTGELFF
>NA|TRBV4-1|TRBD1|TRBJ2-7
TGCGCCAGCAGCCCGCCAGAGACAGGGACGGGCGAGCAGTACTTC
CASSPPETGTGEQYF